This T cell receptor beta chain appears in the sequencing data of a study of early T cells in non-severe SARS-CoV-2 infection. Study details: It was bulk RNA from unsorted whole blood that was sequenced, and the chains were unpaired. Whole-study results and caveats: Private and CD4 specificities were missed by VDJdb matching, which favored anti-spike CD8 responses.

Individual cDNA molecules received unique molecular identifiers during library preparation. MiXCR was run by TCRdb on the 5' RACE reads, yielding one entry per CDR3 protein. This sample yields 75,000 to 100,000 distinct CDR3 sequences, of which approximately 14% are seen a single time; around 0.5% belongs to the top ten. This clonotype was recorded at least ten times. The antigen is unknown. The CDR3 totals 18 residues. This sequence originates from an adult who was a healthcare worker with PCR-confirmed SARS-CoV-2 infection or an uninfected control (not recorded which). Material: whole blood. This chain connects TRBV12-2 to TRBJ2-5; the D call TRBD1 from the table was never checked on the DNA. TRBV12-2 is deemed a pseudogene. As DNA, the CDR3 is TGTGCAAGTCGCTTCCACGGACCGACAGGGCAGGAAGAAGAGACCCAGTACTTC. This encodes CASRFHGPTGQEEETQYF.